Each of the 17 T cell receptor beta chains below was sequenced from the same sample in a study of T cell responses to AZD1222 COVID-19 vaccine. The method was immunoSEQ multiplex PCR; TCRdb's version includes in-frame clones alone and lacks a portion of them. Of 90,000 to 100,000 clones listed, more than 75% are singletons. This specimen was peripheral blood, taken 28 days after the second AZD1222 dose. Receptors originate from an adult who received the AZD1222 COVID-19 vaccine.

The chain couples TRBV9 to TRBJ1-3; D not resolved. With 0 bases removed from V and 2 bases from J, the gap between germline ends came to 6 bases. Germline values: CDR1 SGDLS, CDR2 YYNGEE. This CDR3 spans 14 amino acids. CDR3 sequence reads: CASSVASAGNTIYF. CDR3 nucleotide sequence: TGTGCCAGCAGCGTAGCTTCCGCTGGAAACACCATATATTTT. Combining the CDR3 with reference TRBV9 and TRBJ1-3 gives the whole variable domain DSGVTQTPKHLITATGQRVTLRCSPRSGDLSVYWYQQSLDQGLQFLIQYYNGEERAKGNILERFSAQQFPDLHSELNLSSLELGDSALYFCASSVASAGNTIYFGEGSWLTVV.

The gene calls are TRBV4-1 and TRBJ1-2, with D perhaps TRBD1 (5 bases). Trimming took off 0 bases at V and 8 bases at J, with 13 bases between the two ends. The CDR3 totals 14 residues. Germline CDR1 is MGHRA and CDR2 is YSYEKL. The CDR3 loop is CASSQDLTDPGYTF. Written as DNA, the CDR3 is TGCGCCAGCAGCCAAGATTTGACAGATCCAGGCTACACCTTC.

V is TRBV21-1 and J is TRBJ2-7. TRBV21-1 is given as a pseudogene. The CDR3 sequence is 16 residues long. CDR3 amino acids: CASTVPWTALRYEQYF. CDR3 nucleotides: TGTGCCAGCACCGTTCCTTGGACGGCGTTGCGCTACGAGCAGTACTTC.

Concerning this clone itself: The sample carries other DNA sequences with the same CDR3. This chain uses TRBV7-3 with TRBJ2-1, with TRBD2 as a possible D gene (5 bases). The ends were cut back, 1 base at V and 1 base at J, with 8 bases in the middle. The germline gives CDR1 SGHTA, CDR2 FQGTGA. This CDR3 comprises 15 residues. CDR3 in amino acids: CASSLSGSSYNEQFF. The CDR3 bases are TGTGCCAGCAGCTTAAGCGGGTCGTCCTACAATGAGCAGTTCTTC.

This chain links TRBV12-3 or TRBV12-4 with TRBJ1-2; D unclear. V was pared by 3 bases and J by 0 bases, with 5 bases between. The CDR3 loop spans 13 amino acids. CDR3 loop: CASSLTTNYGYTF. The CDR3, as DNA: TGTGCCAGCAGTTTGACAACTAACTATGGCTACACCTTC.

This clone was picked up one time. The V gene is TRBV15, the J gene TRBJ2-1; 11 bases map to TRBD2. J lost 14 bases, V lost 7 bases, and 10 bases had no gene match. The CDR3 extends over 13 amino acids. CDR1 and CDR2 (germline): LNHNV, YYDKDF (reference sequence). The CDR3 bases are TGTGCCACCAAAAGGGGACTAGCGGAATTGGAGTTCTTC. Its protein is CATKRGLAELEFF.

V is TRBV5-1 and J is TRBJ1-5; 8 nucleotides line up with TRBD1. From germline, CDR1 is SGHRS and CDR2 YFSETQ. This CDR3 has 14 amino acids. Trimming at V came to 4 bases and at J to 7 bases, leaving 7 bases not matched to a gene. CDR3 loop: CASSLRTGSQPQHF. The CDR3 DNA is TGCGCCAGCAGCCTCAGGACAGGGAGCCAGCCCCAGCATTTT. Full variable domain (rest looked up from reference TRBV5-1 and TRBJ1-5): KAGVTQTPRYLIKTRGQQVTLSCSPISGHRSVSWYQQTPGQGLQFLFEYFSETQRNKGNFPGRFSGRQFSNSRSEMNVSTLELGDSALYLCASSLRTGSQPQHFGDGTRLSIL.

Notes on this clone: One junction end does not reproduce the germline sequence, and a read error may be involved. This sequence joins TRBV2 and TRBJ2-7, with unresolved D. The germline V gene encodes CDR1 SNHLY and CDR2 FYNNEI. This CDR3 comprises 11 residues. DNA of the CDR3: TGTGCCAGCAGTGATAGAGACGCTAGATCTTTC. Amino acid sequence: CASSDRDARSF.

This chain uses TRBV5-1 with TRBJ2-7; D might be TRBD1 (5 bases). Looked up from germline, CDR1 is SGHRS and CDR2 is YFSETQ. The CDR3 contains 14 residues. V lost 0 bases and J 2 bases, leaving 9 bases between the germline ends. CDR3 protein: CASSLEPGPYEQYF. CDR3 bases: TGCGCCAGCAGCTTGGAGCCAGGGCCCTACGAGCAGTACTTC.

This chain uses TRBV5-1 with TRBJ2-5; D not certain. This CDR3 spans 12 amino acids. V lost 1 base to trimming and J lost 5 bases, with 6 bases between them. The germline CDR1 and CDR2 sequences are SGHRS and YFSETQ. CDR3 sequence (DNA): TGCGCCAGCAGCTTGCACGGGGAGACCCAGTACTTC. Translating it yields CASSLHGETQYF.

J is TRBJ2-5 and V is TRBV18; 7 bases are shared with TRBD2. J gave up 1 base and V 0 bases, and 2 bases lay outside the gene matches. Germline CDR1 and CDR2: KGHSH and LQKENI. This CDR3 region has 15 residues. The CDR3 bases are TGTGCCAGCTCACCACCTGGCGGGGGCCAAGAGACCCAGTACTTC. This codes for CASSPPGGGQETQYF.

As DNA, the CDR3 is TGTGCCAGCAGCCAAGAAGGTGAATCTAGCGGGAGTATCGATACGCAGTATTTT. Amino acid sequence: CASSQEGESSGSIDTQYF. J is TRBJ2-3 and V is TRBV4-2; 10 nucleotides match TRBD2. There are 18 residues in the CDR3. The germline V gene has CDR1 LGHNA and CDR2 YNFKEQ. V gave up 0 bases and J gave up 6 bases; unmatched junction bases: 12.

On this clone itself: The CDR3 end shows no conserved phenylalanine or tryptophan, and so a read error is likely. The DNA is omitted, as the CDR3 cannot be located on it reliably, and the CDR3 follows TCRdb's listing. The genes are TRBV27 and TRBJ1-2; TRBD1 is the table's D call, not checked against the DNA. 8 amino acids form the CDR3, both terminal residues included. The germline V gene has CDR1 MNHEY and CDR2 SMNVEV (reference sequence). The CDR3 loop is CASSYRKN.

V gene TRBV7-9 combines with J gene TRBJ1-2; 7 nucleotides align to TRBD1. The CDR3 contains 17 residues. In germline, CDR1 is SEHNR, CDR2 FQNEAQ (reference sequence). The trim removed 1 base at V and 2 bases at J, leaving 10 bases unmatched. CDR3 residues: CASSLGGTGDLNYGYTF. The CDR3 DNA is TGTGCCAGCAGCTTAGGGGGAACAGGGGATTTAAACTATGGCTACACCTTC.

The chain couples TRBV7-9 to TRBJ2-3; D is ambiguous. The V and J ends lost 1 base and 0 bases respectively, with 11 bases between them. The CDR3 is 16 amino acids. Germline values: CDR1 SEHNR, CDR2 FQNEAQ (reference sequence). Here the CDR3 DNA reads TGTGCCAGCAGCTTAGTAGGTACAACCAGCACAGATACGCAGTATTTT. Its protein is CASSLVGTTSTDTQYF.

This clone was seen just once. V and J are TRBV7-3 and TRBJ1-1; the D gene is possibly TRBD1 (6 bases). V was trimmed by 5 bases and J by 0 bases, leaving 13 bases between them. The V gene's germline CDR1 is SGHTA and CDR2 FQGTGA. This CDR3 spans 15 amino acids. CDR3 DNA sequence: TGTGCCAGCAGCCTAGGGGGGGCCATGAACACTGAAGCTTTCTTT. Amino acid sequence: CASSLGGAMNTEAFF.

CDR3 sequence reads: CSARENYEQYF. In nucleotides, the CDR3 is TGCAGTGCTAGAGAAAATTACGAGCAGTACTTC. The chain carries TRBV20-1 and TRBJ2-7; D gene unclear. Germline V CDR1 and CDR2: DFQATT, SNEGSKA (reference sequence). V was trimmed by 0 bases and J by 4 bases, leaving 4 bases between them. This CDR3 has 11 residues.